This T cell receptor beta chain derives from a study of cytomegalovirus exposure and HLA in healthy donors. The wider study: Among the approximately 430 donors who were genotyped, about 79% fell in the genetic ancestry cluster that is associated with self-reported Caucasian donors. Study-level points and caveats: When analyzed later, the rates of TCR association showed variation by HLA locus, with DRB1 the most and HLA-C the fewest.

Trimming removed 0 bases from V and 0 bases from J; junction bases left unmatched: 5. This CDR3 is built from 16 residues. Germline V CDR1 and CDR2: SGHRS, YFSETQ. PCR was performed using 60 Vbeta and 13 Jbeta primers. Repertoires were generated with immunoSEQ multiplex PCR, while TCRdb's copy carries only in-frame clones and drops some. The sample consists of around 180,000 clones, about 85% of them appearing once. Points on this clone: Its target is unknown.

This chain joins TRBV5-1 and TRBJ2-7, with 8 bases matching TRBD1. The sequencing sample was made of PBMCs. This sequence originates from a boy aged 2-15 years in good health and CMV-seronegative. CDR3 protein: CASSLAEDRGSYEQYF. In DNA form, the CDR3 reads TGCGCCAGCAGCTTGGCGGAAGACAGGGGCTCCTACGAGCAGTACTTC.